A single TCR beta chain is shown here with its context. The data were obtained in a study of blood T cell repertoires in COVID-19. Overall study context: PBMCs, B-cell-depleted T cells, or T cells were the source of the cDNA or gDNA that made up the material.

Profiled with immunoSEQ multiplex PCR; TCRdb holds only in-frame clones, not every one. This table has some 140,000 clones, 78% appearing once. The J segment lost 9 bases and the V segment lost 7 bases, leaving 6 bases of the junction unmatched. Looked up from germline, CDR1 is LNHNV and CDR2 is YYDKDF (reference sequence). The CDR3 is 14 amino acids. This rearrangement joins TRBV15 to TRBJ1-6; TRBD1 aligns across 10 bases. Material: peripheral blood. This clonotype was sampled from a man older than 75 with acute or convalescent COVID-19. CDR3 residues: CATTPDRGLSPLHF. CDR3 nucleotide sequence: TGTGCCACCACCCCCGACAGGGGGCTTTCACCCCTCCACTTT.